This entry lists 18 T cell receptor beta chains sequenced from one sample in a study of OX40 agonist ivuxolimab in advanced cancers. TCRdb's copy holds only in-frame clones and misses some; the assay was immunoSEQ multiplex PCR. This table has 74,000 or so clones, roughly 90% appearing once. Sequenced here: CD4+ or CD8+ T cells sorted from blood, sampled in a trial of the OX40 agonist ivuxolimab. These receptors were obtained from an adult with an advanced solid tumor such as melanoma, head and neck, liver or kidney cancer.

The gene calls are TRBV11-1 and TRBJ2-1, with D possibly being TRBD2 (5 bases). Germline CDR1 SGHAT, CDR2 FQDESV (reference sequence). V was pared by 5 bases and J by 10 bases, with 18 bases between. This CDR3 is 14 amino acids long. This chain's CDR3 is CASSVRTGNSEQFF. The DNA of the CDR3 is TGTGCCAGCAGCGTACGGACGGGGAACTCCGAGCAGTTCTTC.

The chain carries TRBV19 and TRBJ2-3; TRBD1 matches at 7 bases. V gave up 6 bases and J gave up 4 bases; unmatched junction bases: 7. CDR3 length equals 14 residues. Germline CDR1 LNHDA, CDR2 SQIVND (reference sequence). CDR3 amino acids: CASRGRGMADTQYF. The CDR3 nucleotides are TGTGCCAGTAGGGGCAGGGGGATGGCAGATACGCAGTATTTT.

V gene TRBV2 combines with J gene TRBJ2-7; 10 bases line up with TRBD2. The germline CDR1 and CDR2 sequences are SNHLY and FYNNEI. CDR3 size: 13 residues. With V trimmed by 7 bases and J by 4 bases, 4 bases remained unmatched. CDR3 sequence reads: CASIRAGGYEQYF. As DNA, the CDR3 is TGTGCCAGCATTAGAGCGGGAGGGTACGAGCAGTACTTC.

The chain combines TRBV5-6 with TRBJ1-2; no clear D gene. V was shortened by 1 base and J by 2 bases, with 6 bases between the two germline ends. The CDR3 covers 13 residues. Germline lookup yields CDR1 SGHDT and CDR2 YYEEEE. Here the CDR3 DNA reads TGTGCCAGCAGCTTGTTAGGGAACTATGGCTACACCTTC. Its protein is CASSLLGNYGYTF.

The gene calls are TRBV28 and TRBJ2-7; 8 positions agree with TRBD1. The CDR3 runs to 14 residues. In germline, CDR1 is MDHEN, CDR2 SYDVKM. Trimming removed 6 bases from V and 6 bases from J; junction bases left unmatched: 10. The CDR3 nucleotides read TGTGCCAGCAGAGTCCAGGGGGCGTCACTCGAGCAGTACTTC. As protein: CASRVQGASLEQYF.

The chain links TRBV19 to TRBJ1-1; D possibly corresponds to TRBD1 (5 bases). The germline CDR1 and CDR2 sequences are LNHDA and SQIVND (reference sequence). Trimming shortened V by 5 bases and J by 3 bases, and 13 bases separated the two germline ends. The CDR3 is made up of 14 amino acids. CDR3 sequence: CASSYGAEDTEAFF. For the CDR3, the DNA is TGTGCCAGTAGTTATGGGGCAGAAGACACTGAAGCTTTCTTT.

The chain couples TRBV7-2 to TRBJ2-1; the match to TRBD2 covers 13 bases. Germline CDR1 is SGHTA and CDR2 is FQGNSA. This CDR3 has 16 amino acids. Trimming at V came to 4 bases and at J to 8 bases, leaving 8 bases not matched to a gene. CDR3 protein: CASSSGLAGVGDEQFF. The CDR3, as DNA: TGTGCCAGCAGCTCCGGACTAGCGGGGGTCGGAGATGAGCAGTTCTTC.

CDR3 nucleotides: TGTGCCAGCAGCTTATCCGGGACAGAACACTTTAACTATGGCTACACCTTC. Amino acid sequence: CASSLSGTEHFNYGYTF. The chain uses TRBV5-6 and TRBJ1-2, with 7 positions matching TRBD1. The junction had 11 bases not matched to a gene; V was cut back by 2 bases and J by 1 base. CDR3 length: 17 residues. From germline, CDR1 is SGHDT and CDR2 YYEEEE.

DNA of the CDR3: TGCGCCAGCAGCGCCGGCGGGACAGGGACCTCAGATACGCAGTATTTT. The encoded protein is CASSAGGTGTSDTQYF. This chain joins TRBV10-1 and TRBJ2-3; 9 nucleotides line up with TRBD1. The V gene end was trimmed by 6 bases and the J gene end by 4 bases; junction bases not matched to a gene: 11. CDR1 and CDR2 from the germline V gene are WNHNN and SYGVQD (reference sequence). CDR3 size: 16 residues.

The V and J genes are TRBV5-1 and TRBJ1-1; 9 bases fit TRBD1. Germline values: CDR1 SGHRS, CDR2 YFSETQ. The CDR3 is 15 residues long. V shed 4 bases and J 0 bases; nucleotides not matched to a gene: 4. The CDR3 DNA follows: TGCGCCAGCAGCACGACAGGGGGAGTGAACACTGAAGCTTTCTTT. This encodes CASSTTGGVNTEAFF.

The V gene is TRBV19, the J gene TRBJ2-1; 11 nucleotides line up with TRBD1. The CDR3 contains 14 residues. The germline gives CDR1 LNHDA, CDR2 SQIVND (reference sequence). Trimming at V came to 7 bases and at J to 7 bases, leaving 6 bases not matched to a gene. The CDR3 reads CASNLRDRGNEQFF. The CDR3 coding sequence is TGTGCCAGTAACCTCCGGGACAGGGGGAATGAGCAGTTCTTC.

The chain uses TRBV6-5 and TRBJ1-5, with D maybe TRBD1 (5 bases). V lost 5 bases and J 5 bases, leaving 10 bases between the germline ends. The CDR3 runs 13 residues. Per the germline V gene, CDR1 is MNHEY and CDR2 is SVGAGI. The DNA for the CDR3 is TGTGCCAGCAGTCGACAGACTGATCAGCCCCAGCATTTT. Translation: CASSRQTDQPQHF.

Comments on this clone: Relative to the germline gene, one junction end is altered; a read error may explain this. The chain couples TRBV7-7 to TRBJ2-3, with TRBD2 matching over 9 bases. The CDR3 has 16 amino acids. The germline CDR1 and CDR2 sequences are SSHAT and FNYEAQ (reference sequence). CDR3 sequence: CASSLAPGGGADTQYF. DNA of the CDR3: TGTGCTAGCAGCTTAGCGCCGGGCGGGGGGGCAGATACGCAGTATTTT.

The J gene is TRBJ1-1, the V gene TRBV18; D remains ambiguous. V was shortened by 2 bases and J by 5 bases, with 9 bases between the two germline ends. The CDR3 contains 13 residues. Looked up from germline, CDR1 is KGHSH and CDR2 is LQKENI. The DNA of the CDR3 is TGTGCCAGCTCACCAGCTTTTACGACTGAAGCTTTCTTT. This encodes CASSPAFTTEAFF.

This clone was detected only once. This chain links TRBV5-1 with TRBJ2-3; D possibly corresponds to TRBD1 (6 bases). The length of the CDR3 is 15 residues. Germline V lookup: CDR1 SGHRS, CDR2 YFSETQ. Deletions cut 1 base from V and 1 base from J, with 10 bases between. This CDR3 is CASSLYSGGTDTQYF. Here the CDR3 DNA reads TGCGCCAGCAGCTTGTATTCAGGGGGCACAGATACGCAGTATTTT.

The chain uses TRBV5-1 and TRBJ1-5; possibly TRBD1 for D (6 bases). The CDR3 consists of 15 residues. The germline V gene encodes CDR1 SGHRS and CDR2 YFSETQ. Trimming took off 4 bases at V and 4 bases at J, with 15 bases between the two ends. The CDR3 DNA sequence: TGCGCCAGCAGCCCGGGGGCAGGGGATAATCAGCCCCAGCATTTT. Its translation: CASSPGAGDNQPQHF. The variable domain in full, with the rest retrieved from reference TRBV5-1 and TRBJ1-5, is KAGVTQTPRYLIKTRGQQVTLSCSPISGHRSVSWYQQTPGQGLQFLFEYFSETQRNKGNFPGRFSGRQFSNSRSEMNVSTLELGDSALYLCASSPGAGDNQPQHFGDGTRLSIL.

The chain recombines TRBV2 with TRBJ2-5; weak D call: TRBD1 (6 bases). The length of the CDR3 is 14 residues. Per the germline V gene, CDR1 is SNHLY and CDR2 is FYNNEI. Trimming took 6 bases from V and 1 from J, leaving 12 bases between them. Written as DNA, the CDR3 is TGTGCCAGCAGAGAACAGGGTTTCCAAGAGACCCAGTACTTC. Its translation: CASREQGFQETQYF.

Written as DNA, the CDR3 is TGTGCCAGCAGACCACTTGGCCACGGAGTAGAGGAGCAGTACTTC. It encodes CASRPLGHGVEEQYF. This chain joins TRBV28 and TRBJ2-7, with D hard to call. This CDR3 is 15 amino acids long. Looked up from germline, CDR1 is MDHEN and CDR2 is SYDVKM. Trimming left V 6 bases short and J 7 bases short, with 22 bases between.